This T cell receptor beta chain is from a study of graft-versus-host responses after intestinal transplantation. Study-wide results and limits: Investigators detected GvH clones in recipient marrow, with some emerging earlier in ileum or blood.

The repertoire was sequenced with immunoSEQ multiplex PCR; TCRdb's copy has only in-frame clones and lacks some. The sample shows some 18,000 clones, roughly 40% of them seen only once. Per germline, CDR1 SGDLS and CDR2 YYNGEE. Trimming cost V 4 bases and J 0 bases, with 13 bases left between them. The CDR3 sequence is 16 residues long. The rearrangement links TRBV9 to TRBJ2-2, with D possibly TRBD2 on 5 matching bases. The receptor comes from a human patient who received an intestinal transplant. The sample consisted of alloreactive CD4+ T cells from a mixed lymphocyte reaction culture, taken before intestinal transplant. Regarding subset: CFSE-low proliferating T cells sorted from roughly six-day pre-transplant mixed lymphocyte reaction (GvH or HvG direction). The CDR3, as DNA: TGTGCCAGCAGCCACAAAACCGGGGCGAACACCGGGGAGCTGTTTTTT. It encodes CASSHKTGANTGELFF.